Only one count was recorded for the clone carrying this T cell receptor beta chain. Its cognate antigen is unknown. This record belongs to a study of glioma-infiltrating T cells after dendritic cell vaccination. Points from the study as a whole: Longer survival after dendritic cell vaccination followed higher pretreatment TIL content. Survival was not directly related to TCR clonality in these patients.

The CDR3 has 13 residues. Trimming removed 4 bases from V and 5 bases from J; junction bases left unmatched: 7. CDR1 is SQVTM, CDR2 ANQGSEA, per germline. The time point: after dendritic cell vaccination, including at tumor progression/relapse. All glioblastoma patients lacked an isocitrate dehydrogenase mutation. PBMC were collected before vaccination, two weeks after the third vaccination, and at progression. Sequencing was performed with immunoSEQ multiplex PCR; in TCRdb, only in-frame clones are kept and a portion is missing. The sample carries just under 60,000 clones, roughly 83% recorded once. The chain couples TRBV29-1 to TRBJ1-1, with 7 bases identical to TRBD1. The specimen was blood, collected after dendritic cell vaccination. This sequence was found in a human donor with glioblastoma. CDR3 amino acids: CSVGKGAWTEAFF. CDR3 bases: TGCAGCGTTGGTAAGGGGGCTTGGACTGAAGCTTTCTTT.